This T cell receptor (beta chain) came from a study of CD8+ T cells in alopecia areata (dated by TCRdb to 2016 to 2019). A note on the overall study: The treated patients took part in an open-label pilot trial in which moderate-to-severe alopecia areata was treated with oral tofacitinib at 5 to 10 mg twice daily. Patients stayed on tofacitinib for 6 to 18 months and then had 6 months of follow-up off drug so that delayed response and recurrence could be assessed. For the treated patients, the SALT score, which quantifies what percentage of scalp surface area is affected, served as the measure of disease severity. The study used high-throughput TCRbeta sequencing to examine T cell clonal expansion in alopecia areata, in both the C3H/HeJ mouse model and human patients. On the human side, TCRbeta sequencing was run on scalp tissue and on sorted CD4+ and CD8+ peripheral blood T cells from healthy controls and from alopecia areata patients with either patchy or totalis/universalis disease. Tofacitinib-treated patients had biopsies at baseline and at 4 and 24 weeks of treatment, with a later scalp biopsy in several patients. Scalp clonality was compared across normal scalp (n=4), patchy alopecia areata scalp (n=8), and alopecia totalis/universalis scalp (n=8). The RNA source kit depended on sample type: the PAXgene miRNA kit for fixed scalp, the miRNeasy kit for PBMCs, and the RNeasy kit for mouse skin. TCRbeta CDR3 regions were amplified by immunoSEQ multiplex PCR using 35 Vbeta forward and 13 Jbeta reverse primers. What the research found in general, with its limitations: Unlike mouse skin, where gammadelta T cells dominate, normal human skin contains resident alphabeta T cells that get sequenced too, which complicates analysis of the scalp TCR repertoire. Because the treated cohort was small and included a single nonresponder, larger studies are needed to assess links between baseline CD8+ expansion and response. With tofacitinib, both scalp clonality and the number of expanded CD8+ clones among the top 100 scalp clones went down significantly. Lesional scalp, especially in alopecia totalis/universalis, showed higher clonality and more expanded CD8+ clones than normal scalp, suggesting antigenic drive. During tofacitinib treatment, many expanded lesional clones stuck around in both scalp and blood, and this persistence may partly explain why relapse happens after treatment is stopped. TCR sequences shared between patients were less clear than in mice, possibly partly because of HLA diversity in the patient population.

This sample's time point label indicates: roughly 24 weeks on oral tofacitinib. The intended sense of this specimen's treatment or condition label: oral pan-JAK inhibitor, 5-10 mg twice daily. Lesional scalp punch biopsies and peripheral blood were collected from alopecia areata patients. PBMCs were separated by density centrifugation and stained for CD3, CD4 and CD8, after which CD4+ and CD8+ T cells were sorted on a FACSAria. This clone was observed a handful of times. Its antigen is not yet known. There are no base qualities to consult, and no much larger clone falls within one base. Taken from cysteine to phenylalanine, the CDR3 has 11 residues. Only CDR3 DNA is held: 33 bases, read in frame from base 1. Based on the germline V gene, the CDR1 and CDR2 sequences are ENHRY and SYGVKD. From V the trimming removes 11 bases and from J it removes 6 bases, while the gene matches leave 3 bases of the junction unaccounted for.

Libraries were built with the immunoSEQ multiplex PCR assay. RNA was extracted from all samples and reverse transcribed into cDNA, which served as template for TCR sequencing. First-strand cDNA was synthesized using SuperScript III with a 2:1 mix of oligo-dT and random hexamers. A synthetic immune receptor repertoire was used to measure amplification bias, and any remaining bias was corrected computationally. The published analysis was carried out like this. Raw reads were preprocessed for error removal, and CDR3 was defined according to IMGT conventions as running from the conserved cysteine to phenylalanine. Clonality was computed by normalizing Shannon entropy by log2 of the number of productive unique TCRs and subtracting the result from 1. Whether each scalp clone was CD4 or CD8 was inferred by checking scalp TCRbeta sequences against the CD4 and CD8 repertoires from sorted blood. TCRdb limited this immuneACCESS table to in-frame rearrangements with V and J called. A share of clones is missing; checked studies link under half to unresolved V genes, and the rest is unexplained. V and J calls plus clone size are reproduced from that table; the DNA served to infer D and trimming. The sample has roughly 110,000 clones on record, roughly 50% of them singletons. The ten biggest clones cover roughly an eighth of the sample.

This TCR was sampled from a human donor with alopecia areata. The chain uses TRBV10-3 and TRBJ1-1, and 10 bases in between align with TRBD1. The source was CD8+ T cells sorted from blood, collected at week 24, from a patient treated with tofacitinib. The CDR3 in this case is CAVGTGAEAFF. The nucleotide sequence reads TGTGCCGTCGGGACAGGGGCTGAAGCTTTCTTT.